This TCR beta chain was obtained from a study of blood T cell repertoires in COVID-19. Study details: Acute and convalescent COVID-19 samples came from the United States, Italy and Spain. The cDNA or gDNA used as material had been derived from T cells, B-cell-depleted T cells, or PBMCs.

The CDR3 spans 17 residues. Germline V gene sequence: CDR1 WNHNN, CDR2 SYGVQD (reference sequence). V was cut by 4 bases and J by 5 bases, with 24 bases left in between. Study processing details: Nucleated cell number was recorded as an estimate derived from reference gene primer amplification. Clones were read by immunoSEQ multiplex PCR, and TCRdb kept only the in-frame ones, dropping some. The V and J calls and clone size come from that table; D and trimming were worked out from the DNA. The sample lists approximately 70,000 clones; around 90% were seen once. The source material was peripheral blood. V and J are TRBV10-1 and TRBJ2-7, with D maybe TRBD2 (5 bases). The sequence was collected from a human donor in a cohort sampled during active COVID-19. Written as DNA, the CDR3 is TGCGCCAGCAGTGGCCACCTCGCGGAGGCCTTGGTGGACGAGCAGTACTTC. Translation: CASSGHLAEALVDEQYF.